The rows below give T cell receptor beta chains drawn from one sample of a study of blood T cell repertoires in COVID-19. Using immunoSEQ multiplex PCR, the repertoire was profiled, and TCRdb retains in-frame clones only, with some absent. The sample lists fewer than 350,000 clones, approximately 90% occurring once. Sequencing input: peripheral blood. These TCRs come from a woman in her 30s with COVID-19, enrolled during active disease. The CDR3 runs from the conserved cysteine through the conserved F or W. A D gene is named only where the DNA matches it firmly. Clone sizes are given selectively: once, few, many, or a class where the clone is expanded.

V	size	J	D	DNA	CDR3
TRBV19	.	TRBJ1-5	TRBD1	TGTGCCAGTACAGGGGGGTTAGTCAATCAGCCCCAGCATTTT	CASTGGLVNQPQHF
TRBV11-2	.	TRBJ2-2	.	TGTGCCAGCAGCTTATATGGCTGGGAGACAGGCGACAACACCGGGGAGCTGTTTTTT	CASSLYGWETGDNTGELFF
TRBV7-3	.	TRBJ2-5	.	TGTGCCAGCAGCCGCACCGGACAGCCTCAAGAGACCCAGTACTTC	CASSRTGQPQETQYF
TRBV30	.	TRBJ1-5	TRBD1	TGTGCCTGGAGTCTTGGACAGGGCGGAGATCAGCCCCAGCATTTT	CAWSLGQGGDQPQHF
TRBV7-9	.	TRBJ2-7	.	TGTGCCAGCAGCTTGATCGACAGGGAGCAGTACTTC	CASSLIDREQYF
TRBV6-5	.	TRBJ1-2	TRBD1	TGTGCCAGCAGTTACTCGCAGGGGGTGAAGGGCTACACCTTC	CASSYSQGVKGYTF
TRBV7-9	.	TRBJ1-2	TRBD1	TGTGCCAGCAGCTCCAATAGGGGATCCGACAGGGCCCTCTATGGCTACACCTTC	CASSSNRGSDRALYGYTF
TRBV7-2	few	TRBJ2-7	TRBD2	TGTGCCAGCAGCTTAGAAGGGACTAGCGGGGGGTACGAGCAGTACTTC	CASSLEGTSGGYEQYF
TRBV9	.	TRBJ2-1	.	TGTGCCAGCAGCGTAGACGTGAGCTCCTACAATGAGCAGTTCTTC	CASSVDVSSYNEQFF
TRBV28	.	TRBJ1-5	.	TGTGCCGGCGTTTCCGACCTAGGACAGCCCCAGCATTTT	CAGVSDLGQPQHF
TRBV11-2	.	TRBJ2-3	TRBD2	TGTGCCAGCAGCTTAGATCCCGGGATAGCGGGGGGATACACAGATACGCAGTATTTT	CASSLDPGIAGGYTDTQYF
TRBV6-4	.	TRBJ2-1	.	TGTGCCAGCAGTGACTCGGAGAGTCCAAGCTCCTACAATGAGCAGTTCTTC	CASSDSESPSSYNEQFF
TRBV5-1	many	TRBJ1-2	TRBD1	TGCGCCAGCAGCCCCGACAGGGGAGATGGCTACACCTTC	CASSPDRGDGYTF
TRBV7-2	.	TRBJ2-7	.	TGTGCCAGCAGCTCTGGGGGGGCCTCCTCCTACGAGCAGTACTTC	CASSSGGASSYEQYF
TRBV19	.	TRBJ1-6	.	TGTGCCAGTACGGAGTCAGGGCAGTTCAATTCACCCCTCCACTTT	CASTESGQFNSPLHF
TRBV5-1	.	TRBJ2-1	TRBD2	TGCGCCAGCAGCGGGAGCGGGGGGAGATACAATGAGCAGTTCTTC	CASSGSGGRYNEQFF
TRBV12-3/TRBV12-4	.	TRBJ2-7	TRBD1	TGTGCCAGCGGCCAGGGGGCCTACGAGCAGTACTTC	CASGQGAYEQYF
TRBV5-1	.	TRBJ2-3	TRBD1	TGCGCCAGCAGCGGAGGGACAGGGAGTATCGATACGCAGTATTTT	CASSGGTGSIDTQYF
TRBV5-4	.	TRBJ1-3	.	TGTGCCAGCAGCTTGGGCCTGGGGGCGGGTGGAAACACCATATATTTT	CASSLGLGAGGNTIYF
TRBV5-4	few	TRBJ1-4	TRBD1	TGTGCCAGCAGCGATACAGGGGACACTAATGAAAAACTGTTTTTT	CASSDTGDTNEKLFF
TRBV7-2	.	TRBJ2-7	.	TGTGCCAGCAGCTTACGGGGGTGGGGGGAGTTCCCCAGCTCCTACGAGCAGTACTTC	CASSLRGWGEFPSSYEQYF
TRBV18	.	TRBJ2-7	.	TGTGCCAGCTCTCCGACCGGGATATCGGACCCCGAGCAGTACTTC	CASSPTGISDPEQYF
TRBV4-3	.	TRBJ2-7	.	TGCGCCAGCAGCCAAGGTTGGTCAGGGACCTACGAGCAGTACTTC	CASSQGWSGTYEQYF
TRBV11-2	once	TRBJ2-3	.	TGTGCCAGCAGCTTAGGTCGAAGCGGAGGCACAGATACGCAGTATTTT	CASSLGRSGGTDTQYF
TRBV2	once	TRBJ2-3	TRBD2	TGTGCCAGCAGTGAACTGCGGGGGAATACAGATACGCAGTATTTT	CASSELRGNTDTQYF
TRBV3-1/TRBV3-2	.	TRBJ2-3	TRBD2	TGTGCCAGCAGCCCGGGACTAGCGGGGGTCACAGATACGCAGTATTTT	CASSPGLAGVTDTQYF
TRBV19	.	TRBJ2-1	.	TGTGCCAGTAGTAGGACAGCCTACAATGAGCAGTTCTTC	CASSRTAYNEQFF
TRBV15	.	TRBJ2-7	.	TGTGCCACCAGCACTGGCGGGCGGCAGTACTTC	CATSTGGRQYF
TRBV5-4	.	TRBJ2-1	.	TGTGCCAGCAGCTGGGGGGCGGGAGCGGGTAATGAGCAGTTCTTC	CASSWGAGAGNEQFF
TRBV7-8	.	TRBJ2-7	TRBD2	TGTGCCAGCAGCCCCTTAGCGGGTAGCTCCTACGAGCAGTACTTC	CASSPLAGSSYEQYF
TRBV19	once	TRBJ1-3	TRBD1	TGTGCCAGTAGTAACCCGGGACAGGCTAACTCTGGAAACACCATATATTTT	CASSNPGQANSGNTIYF
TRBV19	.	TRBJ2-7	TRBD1	TGTGCCAGTAGTATAGGGACAGGGACCTACGAGCAGTACTTC	CASSIGTGTYEQYF
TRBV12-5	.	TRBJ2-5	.	TGTGCTAGTGGCTACCGGGTGGAGACCCAGTACTTC	CASGYRVETQYF
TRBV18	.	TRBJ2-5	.	TGTGCCAGCTCACCCGGAGGGTTCCAAGAGACCCAGTACTTC	CASSPGGFQETQYF
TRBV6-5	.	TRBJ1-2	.	TGTGCCAGCAGGCAGGCCCATGGCTACACCTTC	CASRQAHGYTF